The 18 T cell receptor beta chains in this list originate from one sample, sequenced in a study of cytomegalovirus exposure and HLA in healthy donors. Produced via immunoSEQ multiplex PCR; TCRdb's table is partial and in-frame only. The sample records more than 300,000 clones, about nine tenths being singletons. Specimen: PBMCs. The receptors shown here come from a woman aged 18-29 years in good health and CMV-seronegative.

On this clone itself: Compared with germline, one end of the junction differs, possibly owing to a read error. This chain joins TRBV27 and TRBJ2-7; 8 positions agree with TRBD2. In germline, CDR1 is MNHEY, CDR2 SMNVEV (reference sequence). The CDR3 sequence is 17 residues long. CDR3 bases: TGTGCCAGCAGTTTATCTCCCCTTGGTAGCGGGGCATACGGGCAGTACTTC. Amino acid sequence: CASSLSPLGSGAYGQYF.

The chain is built from TRBV5-1 and TRBJ1-1, with 10 positions matching TRBD1. There are 15 residues in the CDR3. The germline CDR1 and CDR2 sequences are SGHRS and YFSETQ. With 0 bases clipped from V and 3 bases from J, the junction kept 2 bases outside the gene matches. The CDR3 protein is CASSLAGTGDTEAFF. As DNA, the CDR3 is TGCGCCAGCAGCTTGGCCGGGACAGGGGACACTGAAGCTTTCTTT.

The gene calls are TRBV28 and TRBJ1-1; 8 nucleotides align to TRBD1. This CDR3 contains 16 residues. Germline V gives CDR1 MDHEN, CDR2 SYDVKM. After removal of 5 bases from V and 5 bases from J, the junction contained 13 bases not matched to a gene. The CDR3 coding sequence is TGTGCCAGCAGTCCCTCCGTAGGACAGGGTAGTACTGAAGCTTTCTTT. This encodes CASSPSVGQGSTEAFF.

This chain joins TRBV29-1 and TRBJ1-1; 10 bases are a match to TRBD1. Germline values: CDR1 SQVTM, CDR2 ANQGSEA. The CDR3 length is 15 residues. Trimming removed 6 bases from V and 5 bases from J; junction bases left unmatched: 12. As DNA, the CDR3 is TGCAGCGTCCATCCGGGACAGGGGCTAGAGACTGAAGCTTTCTTT. It specifies CSVHPGQGLETEAFF.

The chain joins TRBV5-1 to TRBJ2-3, with TRBD2 matching over 10 bases. Germline CDR1 is SGHRS and CDR2 is YFSETQ. Losses at the gene ends were 5 bases for V and 4 bases for J; bases not matched to a gene: 4. This CDR3 contains 14 residues. This CDR3 reads CASSLGTSADTQYF. As DNA, the CDR3 is TGCGCCAGCAGTTTAGGGACTAGCGCAGATACGCAGTATTTT.

The V and J genes are TRBV28 and TRBJ2-2, with TRBD2 matching over 15 bases. Germline V gene data show CDR1 as MDHEN and CDR2 as SYDVKM. The CDR3 sequence is 20 residues long. V lost 5 bases, J lost 1 base, and 11 bases stayed unmatched. The CDR3 sequence: CASSLPPGLAGGMNTGELFF. CDR3 sequence (DNA): TGTGCCAGCAGTCTCCCCCCGGGACTAGCGGGAGGCATGAACACCGGGGAGCTGTTTTTT. Based on the CDR3 plus reference TRBV28 and TRBJ2-2, the full variable domain is DVKVTQSSRYLVKRTGEKVFLECVQDMDHENMFWYRQDPGLGLRLIYFSYDVKMKEKGDIPEGYSVSREKKERFSLILESASTNQTSMYLCASSLPPGLAGGMNTGELFFGEGSRLTVL.

The chain combines TRBV29-1 with TRBJ2-5; 9 positions agree with TRBD1. CDR1 is SQVTM and CDR2 is ANQGSEA in the germline V gene. CDR3 length equals 14 residues. J gave up 4 bases and V 6 bases, and 9 bases lay outside the gene matches. The DNA for the CDR3 is TGCAGCGTCTCCGGGACAGGGATGAGAGAGACCCAGTACTTC. Translating gives CSVSGTGMRETQYF.

In nucleotides, the CDR3 is TGTGCCAGCCAGGGGGGCAACTACAATGAGCAGTTCTTC. Its translation is CASQGGNYNEQFF. The chain employs TRBV6-6 and TRBJ2-1; a possible D gene is TRBD1 (7 bases). Trimming took 8 bases from V and 3 from J, leaving 11 bases between them. This CDR3 comprises 13 residues. Germline V gene data show CDR1 as MNHNY and CDR2 as SVGAGI (reference sequence).

The chain joins TRBV4-1 to TRBJ1-3; the D is unclear. CDR3 size: 15 residues. Germline V gene sequence: CDR1 MGHRA, CDR2 YSYEKL. V shed 5 bases and J shed 2 bases, with 13 bases lying between them. CDR3 residues: CASSSSVLTGNTIYF. CDR3 nucleotides: TGCGCCAGCAGCAGCTCGGTTTTAACTGGAAACACCATATATTTT.

Regarding this clone: Distinct nucleotide sequences in the sample also encode this CDR3. The rearrangement links TRBV27 to TRBJ2-7; TRBD1 agrees at 10 bases. V dropped 3 bases and J dropped 3; count of bases not matched to a gene: 2. Germline V CDR1 and CDR2: MNHEY, SMNVEV (reference sequence). The CDR3 extends over 14 amino acids. CDR3 nucleotides: TGTGCCAGCAGTTTTGACAGGGGGCGCTACGAGCAGTACTTC. Translated, it gives CASSFDRGRYEQYF.

This chain connects TRBV28 to TRBJ2-3; 10 positions agree with TRBD1. The CDR3 spans 15 residues. Germline CDR1 MDHEN, CDR2 SYDVKM. The ends lost 5 bases at V and 7 bases at J; junction bases unmatched: 9. The CDR3 DNA reads TGTGCCAGCAGTCGACAGGGGGCGCGACGAAATACGCAGTATTTT. Translated: CASSRQGARRNTQYF.

The chain links TRBV7-7 to TRBJ2-3, with 7 bases matching TRBD2. The CDR3 has 15 residues. The V and J ends lost 5 bases and 2 bases, in that order; junction bases with no gene match: 7. From germline, CDR1 is SSHAT and CDR2 FNYEAQ (reference sequence). CDR3 sequence: CASSPQRGDTDTQYF. DNA for the CDR3: TGTGCCAGCAGCCCCCAGCGGGGCGACACAGATACGCAGTATTTT.

This chain uses TRBV7-9 with TRBJ1-4, with 9 bases fitting TRBD1. Per the germline V gene, CDR1 is SEHNR and CDR2 is FQNEAQ (reference sequence). The CDR3 extends over 16 amino acids. The junction had 10 bases not matched to a gene; V was cut back by 5 bases and J by 6 bases. CDR3: CASSLGTGRGDEKLFF. For the CDR3, the DNA is TGTGCCAGCAGCCTCGGGACAGGGCGTGGCGATGAAAAACTGTTTTTT.

This CDR3 is CASSRGQAETQYF. The CDR3 DNA is TGTGCCAGCAGCCGCGGACAGGCGGAGACCCAGTACTTC. The V and J genes are TRBV7-3 and TRBJ2-5; 7 nucleotides match TRBD1. CDR1 SGHTA and CDR2 FQGTGA come from the germline V gene. This CDR3 has 13 amino acids. V trimming: 5 bases; J trimming: 5 bases; junction bases outside the gene matches: 5.

In this sample, this clone turned up a few times. V and J are TRBV9 and TRBJ2-5; 16 bases line up with TRBD2. V shed 3 bases and J 4 bases; nucleotides not matched to a gene: 6. The CDR3 extends over 17 amino acids. Germline lookup yields CDR1 SGDLS and CDR2 YYNGEE. The CDR3 here is CASSAGTSGRAAETQYF. The CDR3, as DNA: TGTGCCAGCAGCGCCGGGACTAGCGGGAGGGCAGCAGAGACCCAGTACTTC.

The rearrangement links TRBV7-9 to TRBJ1-5, with a weak D call TRBD1 (6 bases). This CDR3 spans 14 amino acids. Germline CDR1 reads SEHNR; CDR2 reads FQNEAQ (reference sequence). Trimming pared 5 bases from V and 0 bases from J, leaving 8 bases between. CDR3 DNA: TGTGCCAGCAGCAGGGGGTCTAGCAATCAGCCCCAGCATTTT. This encodes CASSRGSSNQPQHF. Using reference TRBV7-9 and TRBJ1-5 for the parts outside the CDR3, the full variable domain is DTGVSQNPRHKITKRGQNVTFRCDPISEHNRLYWYRQTLGQGPEFLTYFQNEAQLEKSRLLSDRFSAERPKGSFSTLEIQRTEQGDSAMYLCASSRGSSNQPQHFGDGTRLSIL.

This chain connects TRBV5-1 to TRBJ2-1, with D maybe TRBD1 (6 bases). V was shortened by 3 bases and J by 5 bases, with 12 bases between the two germline ends. The germline V gene encodes CDR1 SGHRS and CDR2 YFSETQ. The CDR3 has 14 residues. The CDR3 is CASSSGVDDNEQFF. CDR3 bases: TGCGCCAGCAGCTCAGGGGTTGACGACAATGAGCAGTTCTTC.

Here the CDR3 DNA reads TGTGCCAGCAGCCCCCTCGCGCGGGGGTGGAGTGACACTGAAGCTTTCTTT. Translating gives CASSPLARGWSDTEAFF. V is TRBV9 and J is TRBJ1-1; D perhaps matches TRBD1 (5 bases). V gave up 4 bases and J gave up 3 bases, with 22 bases separating them. This CDR3 region has 17 residues. Germline-derived CDR1 and CDR2 are SGDLS and YYNGEE.